This T cell receptor (beta chain) comes out of a study of human T cells and chemical hapten exposure. Study background: The patient population, which was mostly female, had alopecia areata, totalis or universalis. Small pooled library volume differences mainly caused per-sample TCR yield variation.

Regarding time point: patch test 2, 6 weeks after DPC sensitization. Noted treatment: therapeutic diphenylcyclopropenone sensitization with weekly scalp DPC. Notes on the study in general: Expanded TCRs were compared with controls, and the expanded TCRs formed significantly more large CDR3 similarity clusters.

This CDR3 is built from 16 residues. Germline CDR1 is SEHNR and CDR2 is FQNEAQ (reference sequence). V dropped 5 bases and J dropped 5; count of bases not matched to a gene: 14. This clonotype was observed a few times. Its specificity is unknown. TCRdb re-analysed the RACE reads in MiXCR, keeping a single row per CDR3 protein. The profile covers 95,000 or so distinct CDR3 sequences, with roughly 10% appearing a single time and around 3% taken by the ten largest. J is TRBJ2-5 and V is TRBV7-9; the match to TRBD2 covers 7 bases. This material consisted of whole blood, taken in connection with sensitization to the hapten diphenylcyclopropenone (DPC). This clonotype originated in a woman between 35 and 50 years old with alopecia areata. Some clones in this sample may be carry-over from other donors' samples. The CDR3 loop is CASSTSTRLAGETQYF. CDR3 nucleotides: TGTGCCAGCAGCACCTCCACACGACTAGCTGGCGAGACCCAGTACTTC.